This T cell receptor (beta chain) is drawn from a study of identical twins' blood T cells. Study conclusions and caveats: Abundant TCRbeta CDR3s overlapped more between twins than with unrelated donors.

The length of the CDR3 is 12 residues. Germline V gene lookup returns CDR1 MNHEY and CDR2 SMNVEV (reference sequence). With 3 bases removed from V and 5 bases from J, the gap between germline ends came to 4 bases. Reared together, all three twin pairs probably met the same infectious agents and vaccines. This clonotype was picked up a small number of times. As yet, its antigen is unknown. TCR cDNA libraries were made from RNA using a previously described, modified protocol. Sample barcodes were added at both library ends during cDNA synthesis. MiXCR, applied by TCRdb to the 5' RACE reads, yields one record per CDR3 protein. The sample lists roughly 340,000 distinct CDR3 sequences; over 25% were seen once.

This sequence joins TRBV27 and TRBJ2-2; D remains unclear. The sample consisted of PBMCs. This sequence was found in a woman aged 18-55 years in good health. CDR3 coding DNA: TGTGCCAGCAGTTTTCTTACCGGGGAGCTGTTTTTT. It is translated as CASSFLTGELFF.